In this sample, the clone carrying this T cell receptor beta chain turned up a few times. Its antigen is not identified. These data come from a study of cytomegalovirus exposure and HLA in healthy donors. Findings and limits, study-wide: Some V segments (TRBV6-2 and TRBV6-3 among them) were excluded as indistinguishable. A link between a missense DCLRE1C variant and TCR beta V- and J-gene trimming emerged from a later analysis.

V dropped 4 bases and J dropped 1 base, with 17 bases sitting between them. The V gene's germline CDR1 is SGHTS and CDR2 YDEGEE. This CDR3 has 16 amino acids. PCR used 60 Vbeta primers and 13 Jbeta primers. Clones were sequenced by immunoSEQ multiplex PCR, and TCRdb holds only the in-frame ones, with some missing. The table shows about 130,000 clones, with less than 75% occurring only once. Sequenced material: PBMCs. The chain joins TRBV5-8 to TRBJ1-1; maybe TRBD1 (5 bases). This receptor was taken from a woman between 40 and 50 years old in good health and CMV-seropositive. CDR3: CASSQIAGGTNTEAFF. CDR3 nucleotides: TGTGCCAGCAGCCAGATTGCGGGGGGGACGAACACTGAAGCTTTCTTT.